Presented here are 28 T cell receptor beta chains from one specimen sequenced in a study of CD8+CD57+ T cells in acquired aplastic anemia. According to the study, genomic DNA was the template for TCR beta VDJ and CDR3 profiling. One entry per CDR3 protein results from TCRdb running MiXCR on the reads. The repertoire has 160,000 or so distinct CDR3 sequences, more than 45% of them found once; the top ten carry around 1.1%. Sequenced patients had shown CD8+CD57+ cell expansion by flow cytometry. The sequenced material came from sorted CD4+, CD8+, or CD8+CD57+ T cells (not recorded which) from PBMCs. The source is a human donor with aplastic anemia.

This CDR3 is CSAISGTSVRDEQYF. As DNA, the CDR3 is TGCAGTGCAATTTCCGGGACTAGCGTGAGGGACGAGCAGTACTTC. The rearrangement links TRBV20-1 to TRBJ2-7, with 10 nucleotides matching TRBD2. The V segment lost 6 bases and the J segment 5 bases; nucleotides outside the gene matches: 13. CDR3 length: 15 residues. The germline V gene has CDR1 DFQATT and CDR2 SNEGSKA (reference sequence).

J is TRBJ2-1 and V is TRBV24-1; 7 nucleotides agree with TRBD1. V lost 6 bases and J lost 12; bases outside the gene matches: 7. CDR1 and CDR2 from the germline V gene are KGHDR and SFDVKD. CDR3 size: 12 residues. CDR3 protein: CATSSTQGSQFF. CDR3 DNA sequence: TGTGCCACCAGTTCGACACAGGGGTCGCAGTTCTTC.

This rearrangement joins TRBV10-3 to TRBJ2-4; 11 bases are shared with TRBD2. V gave up 2 bases and J gave up 0 bases; unmatched junction bases: 3. Germline CDR1 reads ENHRY; CDR2 reads SYGVKD. The CDR3 spans 17 residues. The CDR3 here is CAISEGLAGGAKNIQYF. The CDR3, as DNA: TGTGCCATCAGTGAGGGACTAGCGGGTGGAGCCAAAAACATTCAGTACTTC.

This rearrangement joins TRBV2 to TRBJ1-2, with 10 bases matching TRBD1. The CDR3 loop spans 15 amino acids. The trim removed 6 bases at V and 6 bases at J, leaving 10 bases unmatched. Looked up from germline, CDR1 is SNHLY and CDR2 is FYNNEI. The CDR3 coding sequence is TGTGCCAGCAGGCCGACAGGGGGCGCAGGAAATGGCTACACCTTC. Its translation: CASRPTGGAGNGYTF.

This clonotype appeared many times. A read error may explain this, as a much larger clone is one base away. The DNA is left out, because the CDR3 cannot be placed on it with certainty; the CDR3 is given as TCRdb lists it. The V gene is TRBV29-1, the J gene TRBJ2-2; the table's D call, TRBD2, was not checked against the DNA. From its first to its last residue, the CDR3 has 12 amino acids. CDR1 and CDR2 from the germline V gene are SQVTM and ANQGSEA. CDR3 in amino acids: CSVAEGTGELLF.

The genes are TRBV9 and TRBJ1-5; D gene unclear. Germline CDR1 and CDR2: SGDLS and YYNGEE. The V end lost 1 base, the J end lost 1 base, and 9 bases lay between the germline ends. This CDR3 comprises 15 residues. In DNA form, the CDR3 reads TGTGCCAGCAGCGTATCGACAAACAGCAATCAGCCCCAGCATTTT. It encodes CASSVSTNSNQPQHF.

The V gene is TRBV2, the J gene TRBJ2-7; D possibly corresponds to TRBD1 (6 bases). V gave up 1 base and J gave up 4 bases, with 14 bases separating them. Germline V gene data show CDR1 as SNHLY and CDR2 as FYNNEI. There are 15 residues in the CDR3. In DNA form, the CDR3 reads TGTGCCAGCAGTGAAGGGACAGCCGCCGTATACGAGCAGTACTTC. Translated: CASSEGTAAVYEQYF.

The chain links TRBV2 to TRBJ1-5; 8 bases line up with TRBD1. The CDR3 is 15 residues long. V lost 7 bases, J lost 5 bases, and 10 bases stayed unmatched. Germline CDR1 and CDR2: SNHLY and FYNNEI. The CDR3 DNA is TGTGCCAGCATTCCGGACAGGGCCTCCCATCAGCCCCAGCATTTT. Translating gives CASIPDRASHQPQHF.

The chain uses TRBV24-1 and TRBJ1-1; D call uncertain. CDR3 size: 13 residues. Trimming took off 12 bases at V and 9 bases at J, with 22 bases between the two ends. Looked up from germline, CDR1 is KGHDR and CDR2 is SFDVKD. The CDR3 sequence: CAAPLPWVPKAFF. The CDR3 DNA follows: TGTGCCGCCCCCTTACCATGGGTGCCTAAAGCTTTCTTT.

As concerns this clonotype: A clone one base away is much larger, so this may be a read error. The chain has TRBV4-3 and TRBJ1-2, with 11 bases fitting TRBD1. The CDR3 is 14 residues long. The germline V gene encodes CDR1 LGHNA and CDR2 YSLEER. DNA for the CDR3: TGCGCCAGCAGCCAGGGACAGGGGGGCTATGGCTGCACCTTC. This encodes CASSQGQGGYGCTF.

This clonotype was seen a single time. The V call is TRBV2, the J call TRBJ2-7; 9 positions agree with TRBD1. Germline-derived CDR1 and CDR2 are SNHLY and FYNNEI. The CDR3 sequence is 13 residues long. V was clipped by 6 bases and J by 5 bases; unmatched bases: 5. The CDR3 loop is CASSGTGSNEQYF. CDR3 nucleotides: TGTGCCAGCAGCGGGACAGGGAGCAACGAGCAGTACTTC.

This clonotype was recorded only once. The V and J genes are TRBV7-2 and TRBJ1-2; no definite D call. Germline CDR1 and CDR2: SGHTA and FQGNSA. CDR3 size: 13 residues. The V end lost 2 bases, the J end lost 5 bases, and 9 bases lay between the germline ends. This CDR3 reads CASSLSGIYGYTF. DNA of the CDR3: TGTGCCAGCAGCTTATCCGGGATTTATGGCTACACCTTC.

Of note for this clonotype: A much more abundant neighbour one base away suggests this may be a read error. This chain connects TRBV10-3 to TRBJ2-1; TRBD1 matches 7 bases. V lost 10 bases, J lost 1 base, and 10 bases stayed unmatched. This CDR3 is 15 amino acids long. Germline values: CDR1 ENHRY, CDR2 SYGVKD. CDR3 bases: TGTGCCAGCGGACACCGGGACAGTTCCTACAATGAGCAGTTCTTC. It yields the protein CASGHRDSSYNEQFF.

This clonotype showed up many times. V usage is TRBV6-1 and J usage is TRBJ2-7; TRBD2 matches 16 bases. This CDR3 region has 15 residues. With 8 bases clipped from V and 4 bases from J, the junction kept 5 bases outside the gene matches. The germline CDR1 and CDR2 sequences are MNHNS and SASEGT. The CDR3: CASLGLAGGQYEQYF. The DNA for the CDR3 is TGTGCCAGCTTGGGACTAGCGGGGGGGCAATACGAGCAGTACTTC.

The gene calls are TRBV7-8 and TRBJ1-4; 8 positions match TRBD1. J gave up 6 bases and V 6 bases, and 6 bases lay outside the gene matches. The CDR3 contains 14 residues. Germline-derived CDR1 and CDR2 are SGHVS and FQNEAQ. Here the CDR3 reads CASRSGTGHEKLFF. In DNA, the CDR3 is TGTGCCAGCAGATCCGGGACAGGCCATGAAAAACTGTTTTTT.

This rearrangement joins TRBV29-1 to TRBJ2-1; 7 positions match TRBD1. Germline lookup yields CDR1 SQVTM and CDR2 ANQGSEA. V dropped 3 bases and J dropped 4; count of bases not matched to a gene: 3. CDR3 length: 13 amino acids. The chain's CDR3 is CSVEGQTYNEQFF. DNA of the CDR3: TGCAGCGTTGAGGGACAGACTTACAATGAGCAGTTCTTC.

Remarks on this clonotype: A read error may be the cause here, since a much bigger clone is one base away. The genes are TRBV28 and TRBJ1-2; no firm D call. This CDR3 is 13 amino acids long. Germline CDR1 reads MDHEN; CDR2 reads SYDVKM. Trimming took 2 bases from V and 9 from J, leaving 13 bases between them. The CDR3 spells CASSLTRPESYTF. CDR3 nucleotides: TGTGCCAGCAGTTTAACCAGGCCGGAGAGCTACACCTTC.

CDR3 bases: TGCGCCAGCAGTAGCGGGGACAGGAGTTTCTCCTACAATGAGCAGTTCTTC. Encoded protein: CASSSGDRSFSYNEQFF. V is TRBV10-2 and J is TRBJ2-1; D is possibly TRBD1 (8 bases). The CDR3 covers 17 residues. Trimming cost V 5 bases and J 0 bases, with 17 bases left between them. The V gene's germline CDR1 is WSHSY and CDR2 SAAADI.

The J gene is TRBJ1-5, the V gene TRBV7-9; the D gene is possibly TRBD1 (5 bases). Per the germline V gene, CDR1 is SEHNR and CDR2 is FQNEAQ (reference sequence). V lost 5 bases, J lost 5 bases, and 10 bases lay in between. The CDR3 is 13 amino acids. The CDR3 DNA reads as TGTGCCAGCAGCGAGGGGAACCATCAGCCCCAGCATTTT. This translates into CASSEGNHQPQHF.

In DNA, the CDR3 is TGCAGTGCTAGGACCCCACCCCTCCACTTT. Translation: CSARTPPLHF. V and J are TRBV20-1 and TRBJ1-6; no clear D gene. The germline V gene encodes CDR1 DFQATT and CDR2 SNEGSKA (reference sequence). The germline V and J ends were trimmed by 3 bases and 11 bases, with 5 bases remaining between them. The CDR3 covers 10 residues.

The gene calls are TRBV7-9 and TRBJ2-7; TRBD2 matches at 10 bases. Germline CDR1 is SEHNR and CDR2 is FQNEAQ (reference sequence). CDR3 length: 15 residues. Germline trimming cut 5 bases from V and 2 bases from J; bases unmatched to any gene: 6. CDR3 DNA: TGTGCCAGCAGCCCGCAACTAGCGGGAACCTACGAGCAGTACTTC. Its translation is CASSPQLAGTYEQYF.

CDR3 bases: TGTGCCAGCAGTGCCTCTAGCGGAAACTACGAGCAGTACTTC. It encodes CASSASSGNYEQYF. The chain employs TRBV2 and TRBJ2-7; TRBD2 aligns across 7 bases. The CDR3 is made up of 14 amino acids. V was clipped by 4 bases and J by 3 bases; unmatched bases: 6. Looked up from germline, CDR1 is SNHLY and CDR2 is FYNNEI.

Ten or more counts support this clonotype. The chain recombines TRBV6-5 with TRBJ1-2; 8 bases match TRBD1. The germline V gene encodes CDR1 MNHEY and CDR2 SVGAGI. The CDR3 runs 12 residues. V was clipped by 4 bases and J by 8 bases; unmatched bases: 3. The CDR3 bases are TGTGCCAGCAGTTCAGGGGGCTGGGGCTACACCTTC. It is translated as CASSSGGWGYTF.

Many counts were recorded for this clonotype. The chain uses TRBV6-5 and TRBJ2-1; perhaps TRBD2 as D (7 bases). The CDR3 extends over 16 amino acids. Trimming stripped 0 bases from V and 10 bases from J, with 19 bases between. CDR1 is MNHEY and CDR2 is SVGAGI in the germline V gene. CDR3 loop: CASSYSSAGAPSEQFF. The CDR3 coding sequence is TGTGCCAGCAGTTACTCATCGGCGGGGGCCCCCTCGGAGCAGTTCTTC.

This clonotype came up many times. The genes are TRBV5-5 and TRBJ2-2; 9 bases fit TRBD2. V lost 0 bases and J lost 2; bases outside the gene matches: 2. CDR1 SGHKS and CDR2 YYEKEE come from the germline V gene (reference sequence). The CDR3 is made up of 16 amino acids. This CDR3 is CASSLASGINTGELFF. CDR3 in DNA: TGTGCCAGCAGCTTGGCTAGCGGGATCAACACCGGGGAGCTGTTTTTT.

The chain couples TRBV24-1 to TRBJ2-3; 7 bases fit TRBD2. The J segment lost 2 bases and the V segment lost 5 bases, leaving 6 bases of the junction unmatched. Per germline, CDR1 KGHDR and CDR2 SFDVKD. The CDR3 length is 15 residues. CDR3 bases: TGTGCCACCAGTGCCGGGACTACACTCACAGATACGCAGTATTTT. This encodes CATSAGTTLTDTQYF.

This sequence joins TRBV11-2 and TRBJ2-3; D is possibly TRBD2 (6 bases). CDR1 is SGHAT, CDR2 FQNNGV, per germline. Trimming cost V 3 bases and J 4 bases, with 14 bases left between them. The length of the CDR3 is 15 residues. The CDR3: CASSLGGMGPDTQYF. CDR3 coding DNA: TGTGCCAGCAGCTTGGGCGGGATGGGTCCAGATACGCAGTATTTT.

This clonotype was detected ten times or more. The CDR3 loop is CASSPRPTGSTGELFF. As DNA, the CDR3 is TGCGCCAGCAGCCCGCGCCCGACAGGGTCCACCGGGGAGCTGTTTTTT. The chain recombines TRBV5-1 with TRBJ2-2; 7 bases are shared with TRBD1. The germline gives CDR1 SGHRS, CDR2 YFSETQ. Trimming at V came to 4 bases and at J to 4 bases, leaving 10 bases not matched to a gene. The CDR3 is made up of 16 amino acids.